These T cell receptor beta chains were read from a single sample in a study of blood T cell repertoires in COVID-19. Clones were read by immunoSEQ multiplex PCR, and TCRdb kept only the in-frame ones, dropping some. Of about 220,000 clones in the sample, around 84% are singletons; the top ten hold 9.7%. The sequenced material came from peripheral blood. These receptors all come from a man aged 50 to 59 with active or convalescent COVID-19. The CDR3 runs from the conserved cysteine through the conserved F or W. The D gene is left open where the match is weak. Rows may omit the clone size; those that give it use once, few, many or a size class.

j_gene: TRBJ1-1
d_gene: TRBD1
len: 11
v_gene: TRBV19
abundance: .
CDR3nt: TGTGCCAGTAGTATAACAGGGGGAGCTTTCTTT
CDR3aa: CASSITGGAFF

j_gene: TRBJ2-1
d_gene: .
len: 11
v_gene: TRBV20-1
abundance: few
CDR3nt: TGCAGTCCCACGAAGGGGAATGAGCAGTTCTTC
CDR3aa: CSPTKGNEQFF

j_gene: TRBJ2-3
d_gene: .
len: 13
v_gene: TRBV5-1
abundance: .
CDR3nt: TGCACCAGCACCCTGGAGGGCACAGATACGCAGTATTTT
CDR3aa: CTSTLEGTDTQYF

j_gene: TRBJ2-1
d_gene: TRBD1
len: 15
v_gene: TRBV30
abundance: few
CDR3nt: TGTGCCTGGAGTGTATGGGACAGGGGAATCAATGAGCAGTTCTTC
CDR3aa: CAWSVWDRGINEQFF

j_gene: TRBJ1-2
d_gene: .
len: 13
v_gene: TRBV6-1
abundance: .
CDR3nt: TGTGCCAGCAGTGAAAGGGGACTCTATGGCTACACCTTC
CDR3aa: CASSERGLYGYTF

j_gene: TRBJ1-2
d_gene: .
len: 15
v_gene: TRBV18
abundance: .
CDR3nt: TGTGCCAGCTCAACGGGAGACCTCTGGGGGTATGGCTACACCTTC
CDR3aa: CASSTGDLWGYGYTF

j_gene: TRBJ2-3
d_gene: .
len: 13
v_gene: TRBV9
abundance: .
CDR3nt: TGTGCCAGCAGCCCCACAGCTTCGGATACGCAGTATTTT
CDR3aa: CASSPTASDTQYF

j_gene: TRBJ2-4
d_gene: .
len: 15
v_gene: TRBV19
abundance: .
CDR3nt: TGTGCCAGTAGTCCCGTTCGACAAGGGGTAGACATTCAGTACTTC
CDR3aa: CASSPVRQGVDIQYF

j_gene: TRBJ2-5
d_gene: .
len: 15
v_gene: TRBV7-6
abundance: .
CDR3nt: TGTGCCAGCAGTACCACCCGGGACACCAAAGAGACCCAGTACTTC
CDR3aa: CASSTTRDTKETQYF

j_gene: TRBJ1-4
d_gene: .
len: 17
v_gene: TRBV7-9
abundance: few
CDR3nt: TGTGCCAGCAGCTTACCCAAAATACTAGCAACTAATGAAAAACTGTTTTTT
CDR3aa: CASSLPKILATNEKLFF

j_gene: TRBJ2-3
d_gene: TRBD2
len: 16
v_gene: TRBV28
abundance: .
CDR3nt: TGTGCCAGCAGTCCCCGGACTAGCGGAATCACAGATACGCAGTATTTT
CDR3aa: CASSPRTSGITDTQYF

j_gene: TRBJ2-1
d_gene: TRBD1
len: 15
v_gene: TRBV7-3
abundance: .
CDR3nt: TGTGCCAGCAGCCTGACAGGGGGGCCCTACAATGAGCAGTTCTTC
CDR3aa: CASSLTGGPYNEQFF

j_gene: TRBJ1-5
d_gene: .
len: 14
v_gene: TRBV19
abundance: .
CDR3nt: TGTGCCAGTAGTACACCCGGGGTCAATCAGCCCCAGCATTTT
CDR3aa: CASSTPGVNQPQHF

j_gene: TRBJ1-3
d_gene: .
len: 14
v_gene: TRBV16
abundance: few
CDR3nt: TGTGCCAGCAGCCCAGGGGTCTCTGGAAACACCATATATTTT
CDR3aa: CASSPGVSGNTIYF

j_gene: TRBJ2-7
d_gene: TRBD1
len: 13
v_gene: TRBV6-5
abundance: once
CDR3nt: TGTGCCAGCAGACTTGGACAGGGAGGTTGGGAGTACTTC
CDR3aa: CASRLGQGGWEYF

j_gene: TRBJ2-5
d_gene: TRBD2
len: 16
v_gene: TRBV5-1
abundance: .
CDR3nt: TGCGCCAGCAGCTTGGGCAGACTAGCGGACCAAGAGACCCAGTACTTC
CDR3aa: CASSLGRLADQETQYF

j_gene: TRBJ1-5
d_gene: .
len: 13
v_gene: TRBV3-1/TRBV3-2
abundance: .
CDR3nt: TGTGCCAGCAGCCAAGAGATGGGGCGGATGCCGCATTTT
CDR3aa: CASSQEMGRMPHF

j_gene: TRBJ1-4
d_gene: .
len: 17
v_gene: TRBV24-1
abundance: .
CDR3nt: TGTGCCACCAGTGATTTCCAAGTACAGGGAAGGCGCGAAAAACTGTTTTTT
CDR3aa: CATSDFQVQGRREKLFF

j_gene: TRBJ1-1
d_gene: TRBD1
len: 15
v_gene: TRBV5-1
abundance: .
CDR3nt: TGCGCCAGCAGCCCGTTACAGGGGGCTAGCACTGAAGCTTTCTTT
CDR3aa: CASSPLQGASTEAFF

j_gene: TRBJ2-7
d_gene: .
len: 12
v_gene: TRBV5-1
abundance: .
CDR3nt: TGCGCCAGCAGCTGGGGCTTCGCCGAGCAGTACTTC
CDR3aa: CASSWGFAEQYF

j_gene: TRBJ2-1
d_gene: .
len: 16
v_gene: TRBV5-5
abundance: .
CDR3nt: TGTGCCAGCAGCCCCCTTACTCTGAGCTCCTACAATGAGCAGTTCTTC
CDR3aa: CASSPLTLSSYNEQFF

j_gene: TRBJ2-5
d_gene: TRBD2
len: 14
v_gene: TRBV4-2
abundance: .
CDR3nt: TGTGCCAGCAGCCTAACTAGCGGGGGGGGGACCCAGTACTTC
CDR3aa: CASSLTSGGGTQYF

j_gene: TRBJ2-1
d_gene: .
len: 14
v_gene: TRBV18
abundance: .
CDR3nt: TGTGCCAGCTCACCAGTGGCCCTCCGCAATGAGCAGTTCTTC
CDR3aa: CASSPVALRNEQFF

j_gene: TRBJ2-2
d_gene: TRBD1
len: 16
v_gene: TRBV6-5
abundance: .
CDR3nt: TGTGCCAGCAGTTACCTTGGACAGGCGAACACCGGGGAGCTGTTTTTT
CDR3aa: CASSYLGQANTGELFF

j_gene: TRBJ2-1
d_gene: TRBD2
len: 16
v_gene: TRBV19
abundance: .
CDR3nt: TGTGCCTCCCGAGGACTAGCGGGTAACTCCTACAATGAGCAGTTCTTC
CDR3aa: CASRGLAGNSYNEQFF

j_gene: TRBJ1-1
d_gene: .
len: 12
v_gene: TRBV5-6
abundance: .
CDR3nt: TGTGCCAGCAGCTTGACAGGGAACGGAGCTTTCTTT
CDR3aa: CASSLTGNGAFF

j_gene: TRBJ2-5
d_gene: TRBD2
len: 14
v_gene: TRBV3-1/TRBV3-2
abundance: .
CDR3nt: TGTGCCAGCAGCCCGGGACTAGCGAGCGGGACCCAGTACTTC
CDR3aa: CASSPGLASGTQYF

j_gene: TRBJ2-7
d_gene: TRBD1
len: 13
v_gene: TRBV7-3
abundance: few
CDR3nt: TGTGCCAGCAGCTCTCGACAGGGCACCGTGGTGTACTTC
CDR3aa: CASSSRQGTVVYF

j_gene: TRBJ1-1
d_gene: .
len: 13
v_gene: TRBV2
abundance: few
CDR3nt: TGTGCCAGCTCCGGGGGGAAGAACACTGAAGCTTTCTTT
CDR3aa: CASSGGKNTEAFF

j_gene: TRBJ2-3
d_gene: TRBD2
len: 14
v_gene: TRBV5-1
abundance: .
CDR3nt: TGCGCCAGCAGCGGAGGGACTACCACAGATACGCAGTATTTT
CDR3aa: CASSGGTTTDTQYF

j_gene: TRBJ1-2
d_gene: .
len: 14
v_gene: TRBV4-2
abundance: .
CDR3nt: TGTGCCAGCAGCCAAGATATATCAGGGAACAGCTACACCTTC
CDR3aa: CASSQDISGNSYTF

j_gene: TRBJ2-1
d_gene: .
len: 15
v_gene: TRBV5-1
abundance: .
CDR3nt: TGCGCCAGCAGCTTGGGAGGTGGCTCCTACAATGAGCAGTTCTTC
CDR3aa: CASSLGGGSYNEQFF

j_gene: TRBJ1-1
d_gene: .
len: 17
v_gene: TRBV10-1
abundance: .
CDR3nt: TGCGCCAGCATATACAAAACAGGGAATCTAAGGAACACTGAAGCTTTCTTT
CDR3aa: CASIYKTGNLRNTEAFF

j_gene: TRBJ2-1
d_gene: TRBD2
len: 17
v_gene: TRBV19
abundance: .
CDR3nt: TGTGCCAGTAGTCCGGGAACCCGGGGACTAAAATACAATGAGCAGTTCTTC
CDR3aa: CASSPGTRGLKYNEQFF

j_gene: TRBJ2-3
d_gene: TRBD2
len: 15
v_gene: TRBV14
abundance: few
CDR3nt: TGTGCCAGCAGCCAACGAAGCGGGGGCACAGATACGCAGTATTTT
CDR3aa: CASSQRSGGTDTQYF

j_gene: TRBJ1-2
d_gene: TRBD1
len: 15
v_gene: TRBV24-1
abundance: few
CDR3nt: TGTGCCACCAGTGAGGCAGGACAGGGTTTTGGGGGCTACACCTTC
CDR3aa: CATSEAGQGFGGYTF

j_gene: TRBJ1-1
d_gene: .
len: 13
v_gene: TRBV30
abundance: .
CDR3nt: TGTGCCTGGAGTGTACAGGTGAACACTGAAGCTTTCTTT
CDR3aa: CAWSVQVNTEAFF

j_gene: TRBJ2-1
d_gene: TRBD1
len: 16
v_gene: TRBV5-1
abundance: .
CDR3nt: TGCGCCAGCAGCCCCACTGGGACAGGGATAAACAATGAGCAGTTCTTC
CDR3aa: CASSPTGTGINNEQFF

j_gene: TRBJ1-5
d_gene: .
len: 15
v_gene: TRBV16
abundance: .
CDR3nt: TGTGCCAGCAGCTGGGGGACTAGTAGCAATCAGCCCCAGCATTTT
CDR3aa: CASSWGTSSNQPQHF

j_gene: TRBJ2-5
d_gene: .
len: 14
v_gene: TRBV3-1/TRBV3-2
abundance: .
CDR3nt: TGTGCCAGCAGTACAGGCGGAATAGAAGAGACCCAGTACTTC
CDR3aa: CASSTGGIEETQYF

j_gene: TRBJ2-1
d_gene: .
len: 13
v_gene: TRBV9
abundance: .
CDR3nt: TGTGCCAGCAGCCAAGACGGAGCCAATGAGCAGTTCTTC
CDR3aa: CASSQDGANEQFF

j_gene: TRBJ2-7
d_gene: .
len: 15
v_gene: TRBV5-6
abundance: .
CDR3nt: TGTGCCAGCAGCTGGTGGACTGGCAGGCGGTACGAGCAGTACTTC
CDR3aa: CASSWWTGRRYEQYF